This T cell receptor beta chain was profiled in a study of OX40 agonist ivuxolimab in advanced cancers. This CDR3 spans 15 amino acids. Germline V gives CDR1 LNHDA, CDR2 SQIVND (reference sequence). V was trimmed by 5 bases and J by 4 bases, leaving 16 bases between them. Study outcomes and limitations: Average numbers of expanded clones were greater in CD8+ T cells than in CD4+.

Concerning this clone itself: Antigen specificity is unknown.

Produced via immunoSEQ multiplex PCR; TCRdb's table is partial and in-frame only. The sample shows some 94,000 clones, around 91% of them seen only once. The chain recombines TRBV19 with TRBJ2-3; D might be TRBD2 (6 bases). Sequencing was performed on CD4+ or CD8+ T cells sorted from blood, taken in a trial of the OX40 agonist ivuxolimab. This clonotype was obtained from an adult with an advanced solid tumor such as melanoma, head and neck, liver or kidney cancer. The DNA of the CDR3 is TGTGCCAGTAGTCATCGGGGAGGCAGGGCAGATACGCAGTATTTT. Translation: CASSHRGGRADTQYF.